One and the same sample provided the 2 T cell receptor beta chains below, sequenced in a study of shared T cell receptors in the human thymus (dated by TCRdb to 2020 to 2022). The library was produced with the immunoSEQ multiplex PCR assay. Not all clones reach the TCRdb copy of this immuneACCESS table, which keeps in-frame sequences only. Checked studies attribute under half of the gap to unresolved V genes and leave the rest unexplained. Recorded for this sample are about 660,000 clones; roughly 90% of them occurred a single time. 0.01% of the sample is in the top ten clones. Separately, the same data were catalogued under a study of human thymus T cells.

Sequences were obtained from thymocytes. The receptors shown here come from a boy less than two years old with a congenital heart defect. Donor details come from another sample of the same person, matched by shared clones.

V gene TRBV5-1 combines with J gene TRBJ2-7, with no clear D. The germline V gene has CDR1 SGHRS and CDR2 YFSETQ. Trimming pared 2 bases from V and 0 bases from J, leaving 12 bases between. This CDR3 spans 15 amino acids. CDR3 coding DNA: TGCGCCAGCAGCTTCTACAGCTCCACCTCCTACGAGCAGTACTTC. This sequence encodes CASSFYSSTSYEQYF. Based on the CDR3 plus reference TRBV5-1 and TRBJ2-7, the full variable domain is KAGVTQTPRYLIKTRGQQVTLSCSPISGHRSVSWYQQTPGQGLQFLFEYFSETQRNKGNFPGRFSGRQFSNSRSEMNVSTLELGDSALYLCASSFYSSTSYEQYFGPGTRLTVT.

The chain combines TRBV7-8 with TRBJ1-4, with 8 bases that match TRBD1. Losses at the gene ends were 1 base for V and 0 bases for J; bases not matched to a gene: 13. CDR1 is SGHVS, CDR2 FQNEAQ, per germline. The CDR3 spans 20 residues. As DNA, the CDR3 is TGTGCCAGCAGCTTAGAACCCCAGGGGGCTCTTATCGCAACTAATGAAAAACTGTTTTTT. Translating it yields CASSLEPQGALIATNEKLFF. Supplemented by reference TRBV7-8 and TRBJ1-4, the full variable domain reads GAGVSQSPRYKVAKRGQDVALRCDPISGHVSLFWYQQALGQGPEFLTYFQNEAQLDKSGLPSDRFFAERPEGSVSTLKIQRTQQEDSAVYLCASSLEPQGALIATNEKLFFGSGTQLSVL.